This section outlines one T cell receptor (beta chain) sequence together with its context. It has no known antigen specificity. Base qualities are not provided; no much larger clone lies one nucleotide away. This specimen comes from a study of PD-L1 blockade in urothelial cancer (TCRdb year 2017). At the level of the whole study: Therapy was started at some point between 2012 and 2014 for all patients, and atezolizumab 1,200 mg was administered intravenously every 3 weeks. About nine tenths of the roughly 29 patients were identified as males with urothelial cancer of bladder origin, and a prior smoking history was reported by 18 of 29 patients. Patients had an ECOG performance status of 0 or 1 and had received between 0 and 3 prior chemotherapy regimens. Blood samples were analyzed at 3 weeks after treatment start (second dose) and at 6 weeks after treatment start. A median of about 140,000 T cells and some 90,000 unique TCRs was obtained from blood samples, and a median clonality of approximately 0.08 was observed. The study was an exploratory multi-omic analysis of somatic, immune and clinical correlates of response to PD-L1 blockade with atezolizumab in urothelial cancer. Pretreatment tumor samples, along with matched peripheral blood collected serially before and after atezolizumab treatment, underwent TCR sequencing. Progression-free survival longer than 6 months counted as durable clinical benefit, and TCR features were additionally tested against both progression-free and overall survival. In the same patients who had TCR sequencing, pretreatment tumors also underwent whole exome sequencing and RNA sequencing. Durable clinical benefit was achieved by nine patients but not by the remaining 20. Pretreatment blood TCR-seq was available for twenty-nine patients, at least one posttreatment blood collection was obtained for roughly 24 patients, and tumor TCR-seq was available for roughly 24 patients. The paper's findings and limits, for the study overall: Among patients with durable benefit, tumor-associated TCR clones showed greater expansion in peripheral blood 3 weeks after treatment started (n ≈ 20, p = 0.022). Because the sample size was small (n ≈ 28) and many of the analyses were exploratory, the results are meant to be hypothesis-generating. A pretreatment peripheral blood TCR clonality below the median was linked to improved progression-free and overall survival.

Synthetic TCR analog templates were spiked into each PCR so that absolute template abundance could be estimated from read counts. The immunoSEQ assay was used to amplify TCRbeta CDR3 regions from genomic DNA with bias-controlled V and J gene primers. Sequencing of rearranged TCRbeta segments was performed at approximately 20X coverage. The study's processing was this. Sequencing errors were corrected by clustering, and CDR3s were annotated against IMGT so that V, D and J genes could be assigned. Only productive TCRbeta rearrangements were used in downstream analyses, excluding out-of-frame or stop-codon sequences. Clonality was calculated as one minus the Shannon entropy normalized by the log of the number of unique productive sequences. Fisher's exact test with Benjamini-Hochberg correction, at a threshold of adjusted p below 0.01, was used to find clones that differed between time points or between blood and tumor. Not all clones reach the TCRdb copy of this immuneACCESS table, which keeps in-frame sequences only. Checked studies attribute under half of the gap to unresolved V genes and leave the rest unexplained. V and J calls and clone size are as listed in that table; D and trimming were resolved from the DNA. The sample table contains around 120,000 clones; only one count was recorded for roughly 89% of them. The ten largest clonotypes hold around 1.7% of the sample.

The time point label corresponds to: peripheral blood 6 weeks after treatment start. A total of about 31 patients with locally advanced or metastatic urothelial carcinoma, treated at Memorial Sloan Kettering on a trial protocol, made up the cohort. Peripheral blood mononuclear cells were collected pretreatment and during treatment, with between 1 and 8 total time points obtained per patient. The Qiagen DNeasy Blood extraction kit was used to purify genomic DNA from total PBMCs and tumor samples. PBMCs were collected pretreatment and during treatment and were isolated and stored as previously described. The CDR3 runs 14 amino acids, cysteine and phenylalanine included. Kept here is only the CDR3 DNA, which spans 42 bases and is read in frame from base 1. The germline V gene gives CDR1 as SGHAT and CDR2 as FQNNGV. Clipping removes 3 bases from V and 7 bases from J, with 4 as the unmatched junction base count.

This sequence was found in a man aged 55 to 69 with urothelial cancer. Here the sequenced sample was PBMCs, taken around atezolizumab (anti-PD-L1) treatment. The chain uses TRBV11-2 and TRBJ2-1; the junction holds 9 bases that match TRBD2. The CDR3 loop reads CASSLAGGLNEQFF. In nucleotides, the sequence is TGTGCCAGCAGCTTGGCGGGGGGGCTTAATGAGCAGTTCTTC.